The text below deals with one T cell receptor beta chain. Its antigen is undetermined. The CDR3 has 17 amino acids. V shed 1 base, J shed 0 bases, and the junction held 5 bases outside the gene matches. The germline gives CDR1 MDHEN, CDR2 SYDVKM. The data stem from a study of blood T cell dynamics during melanoma immunotherapy. General observations from the study: Clones driving repertoire changes may be melanoma-specific or general immune activation.

This table comes from immunoSEQ multiplex PCR, and its TCRdb copy is limited to in-frame clones, with some not included. The profile shows approximately 20,000 clones, nearly 90% of them singletons. Regarding time point: week 3, after first cycle of checkpoint inhibitor. The sequenced sample was blood, obtained from a patient treated with checkpoint blockade. V is TRBV28 and J is TRBJ2-2; 7 bases line up with TRBD2. This sequence was found in a human donor with melanoma. CDR3 nucleotides: TGTGCCAGCAGTTTATTTCGGGCGGGAGCGAACACCGGGGAGCTGTTTTTT. This codes for CASSLFRAGANTGELFF.